One and the same sample provided the 27 T cell receptor beta chains below, sequenced in a study of Ad26.COV2.S vaccination and SARS-CoV-2 variants. Libraries were prepared by immunoSEQ multiplex PCR; TCRdb keeps only in-frame clonotypes and omits some of them. This table has 300,000 to 400,000 clones, more than 85% appearing once. Regarding treatment: 15 to 20 received Ad26.COV2.S at low or high dose, single or two shots; about 5 received placebo; per-sample allocation not given. Samples were taken on day 63 after the first vaccine or placebo injection. The specimen was peripheral blood, collected in a trial of Ad26.COV2.S vaccine versus placebo. The receptor set was obtained from a person between 18 and 65 years old who received the Ad26.COV2.S COVID-19 vaccine or a placebo.

The J gene is TRBJ2-2, the V gene TRBV19; 8 bases map to TRBD1. The ends lost 3 bases at V and 2 bases at J; junction bases unmatched: 2. The germline CDR1 and CDR2 sequences are LNHDA and SQIVND (reference sequence). This CDR3 contains 15 residues. The CDR3 DNA is TGTGCCAGTAGTATGACAGGGGCCAACACCGGGGAGCTGTTTTTT. Residues: CASSMTGANTGELFF.

This chain uses TRBV20-1 with TRBJ1-2, with a weak D call TRBD1 (5 bases). V lost 3 bases and J lost 2, with 7 bases in between. CDR1 DFQATT and CDR2 SNEGSKA come from the germline V gene (reference sequence). The CDR3 spans 12 residues. CDR3 coding DNA: TGCAGTGCTAGTCGGGGGAACTATGGCTACACCTTC. It is translated as CSASRGNYGYTF.

The chain has TRBV5-5 and TRBJ2-7; D not resolved. Germline V gene sequence: CDR1 SGHKS, CDR2 YYEKEE (reference sequence). The CDR3 is 14 amino acids. Trimming stripped 0 bases from V and 4 bases from J, with 11 bases between. The CDR3 protein is CASSLGHGEYEQYF. The CDR3, as DNA: TGTGCCAGCAGCTTGGGCCACGGTGAATACGAGCAGTACTTC. Full variable domain (missing parts from reference TRBV5-5 and TRBJ2-7): DAGVTQSPTHLIKTRGQQVTLRCSPISGHKSVSWYQQVLGQGPQFIFQYYEKEERGRGNFPDRFSARQFPNYSSELNVNALLLGDSALYLCASSLGHGEYEQYFGPGTRLTVT.

This clone was counted a few times. The chain combines TRBV5-4 with TRBJ1-1; no reliable D call. There are 15 residues in the CDR3. The V end was cut by 6 bases, the J end by 4 bases, with 19 bases between. The germline V gene encodes CDR1 SGHNT and CDR2 YYREEE (reference sequence). CDR3 sequence (DNA): TGTGCCAGCACCCAAGGTAACGTCGGCGGCACTGAAGCTTTCTTT. Amino acid sequence: CASTQGNVGGTEAFF.

The rearrangement uses TRBV7-2 and TRBJ1-2; the D gene is possibly TRBD1 (5 bases). The CDR3 contains 13 residues. Germline assignment: CDR1 SGHTA and CDR2 FQGNSA. The V end was cut by 3 bases, the J end by 7 bases, with 12 bases between. This CDR3 is CASSFGGFGGYTF. The CDR3 DNA is TGTGCCAGCAGCTTCGGGGGATTTGGTGGCTACACCTTC. Full variable domain (remainder filled in from reference TRBV7-2 and TRBJ1-2): GAGVSQSPSNKVTEKGKDVELRCDPISGHTALYWYRQSLGQGLEFLIYFQGNSAPDKSGLPSDRFSAERTGGSVSTLTIQRTQQEDSAVYLCASSFGGFGGYTFGSGTRLTVV.

CDR3 nucleotide sequence: TGTGCCAGCAGCTTAGTTAGGGATGGAGAAGCTTTCTTT. Translating gives CASSLVRDGEAFF. The chain combines TRBV11-1 with TRBJ1-1; D is unclear. The length of the CDR3 is 13 residues. V lost 1 base and J 8 bases, leaving 11 bases between the germline ends. Germline V CDR1 and CDR2: SGHAT, FQDESV (reference sequence).

The rearrangement uses TRBV5-1 and TRBJ2-6, with D possibly being TRBD1 (5 bases). Germline assignment: CDR1 SGHRS and CDR2 YFSETQ. The CDR3 is made up of 16 amino acids. The V end was cut by 0 bases, the J end by 0 bases, with 7 bases between. In nucleotides, the CDR3 is TGCGCCAGCAGCTTGGGACAGTACTCTGGGGCCAACGTCCTGACTTTC. It translates to CASSLGQYSGANVLTF.

The chain is built from TRBV28 and TRBJ1-2; TRBD1 matches at 9 bases. CDR1 is MDHEN and CDR2 is SYDVKM in the germline V gene. V shed 6 bases and J 8 bases; nucleotides not matched to a gene: 13. CDR3 length: 15 amino acids. DNA for the CDR3: TGTGCCAGCAGCCTAATTGGGACAGGGTGGCGCGGCTACACCTTC. Its translation is CASSLIGTGWRGYTF.

J is TRBJ2-2 and V is TRBV18; D is perhaps TRBD1 (5 bases). Germline values: CDR1 KGHSH, CDR2 LQKENI. The length of the CDR3 is 15 residues. V was pared by 4 bases and J by 0 bases, with 9 bases between. CDR3 sequence: CASSRRTTNTGELFF. The CDR3, as DNA: TGTGCCAGCTCACGACGGACAACGAACACCGGGGAGCTGTTTTTT.

The gene calls are TRBV7-2 and TRBJ1-5; no reliable D call. The ends were cut back, 2 bases at V and 3 bases at J, with 11 bases in the middle. Per germline, CDR1 SGHTA and CDR2 FQGNSA. The CDR3 is 15 residues long. The CDR3 is CASSLSPAPNQPQHF. The CDR3 coding sequence is TGTGCCAGCAGCTTAAGTCCGGCCCCCAATCAGCCCCAGCATTTT.

This rearrangement joins TRBV28 to TRBJ2-2, with 11 bases identical to TRBD2. The V and J ends lost 3 bases and 5 bases, in that order; junction bases with no gene match: 5. The germline gives CDR1 MDHEN, CDR2 SYDVKM. This CDR3 has 16 amino acids. CDR3 DNA: TGTGCCAGCAGTTTGTTCACTAGCGGGGGAACCGGGGAGCTGTTTTTT. Translating gives CASSLFTSGGTGELFF.

The chain carries TRBV13 and TRBJ2-3, with 8 bases lining up with TRBD2. CDR3 length equals 16 residues. Germline V CDR1 and CDR2: PRHDT, FYEKMQ (reference sequence). V dropped 2 bases and J dropped 4; count of bases not matched to a gene: 8. CDR3 loop: CASSLPSVAGSDTQYF. The CDR3 DNA reads as TGTGCCAGCAGCTTACCTTCGGTAGCGGGGTCAGATACGCAGTATTTT.

V gene TRBV6-5 combines with J gene TRBJ1-2; D remains ambiguous. Germline V gene data show CDR1 as MNHEY and CDR2 as SVGAGI. V lost 2 bases to trimming and J lost 1 base, with 14 bases between them. The CDR3 has 16 amino acids. CDR3 loop: CASSYRVTDFNYGYTF. The CDR3 region has the DNA TGTGCCAGCAGTTACAGAGTAACAGATTTTAACTATGGCTACACCTTC.

The chain uses TRBV4-1 and TRBJ2-2; the D is unclear. Deletions cut 0 bases from V and 3 bases from J, with 11 bases between. Germline-derived CDR1 and CDR2 are MGHRA and YSYEKL. This CDR3 is built from 16 residues. CDR3 nucleotides: TGCGCCAGCAGCCAAGAGAGTGGCGGCTACACCGGGGAGCTGTTTTTT. It translates to CASSQESGGYTGELFF.

This clone was seen just once. The chain is built from TRBV20-1 and TRBJ1-2; no definite D call. Deletions cut 0 bases from V and 10 bases from J, with 9 bases between. CDR1 is DFQATT, CDR2 SNEGSKA, per germline (reference sequence). The CDR3 runs 11 residues. CDR3 nucleotide sequence: TGCAGTGCTAGAGATTCCGGGTACTACACCTTC. This translates into CSARDSGYYTF.

V is TRBV18 and J is TRBJ2-1; 9 positions agree with TRBD2. The CDR3 consists of 16 residues. V was clipped by 4 bases and J by 8 bases; unmatched bases: 12. Germline loops: CDR1 KGHSH, CDR2 LQKENI. The DNA of the CDR3 is TGTGCCAGCTCACTAAATTCTCCGGGACTAGCATATGAGCAGTTCTTC. This gives the protein CASSLNSPGLAYEQFF. Full variable domain (missing parts from reference TRBV18 and TRBJ2-1): NAGVMQNPRHLVRRRGQEARLRCSPMKGHSHVYWYRQLPEEGLKFMVYLQKENIIDESGMPKERFSAEFPKEGPSILRIQQVVRGDSAAYFCASSLNSPGLAYEQFFGPGTRLTVL.

The chain employs TRBV11-2 and TRBJ2-3; D is possibly TRBD1 (5 bases). The V end was cut by 4 bases, the J end by 2 bases, with 10 bases between. Germline CDR1 reads SGHAT; CDR2 reads FQNNGV. The CDR3 has 14 amino acids. The CDR3 protein is CASSSRQSTDTQYF. DNA of the CDR3: TGTGCCAGCAGCTCCAGACAGTCCACAGATACGCAGTATTTT.

The rearrangement uses TRBV6-5 and TRBJ1-5, with 10 bases fitting TRBD1. Looked up from germline, CDR1 is MNHEY and CDR2 is SVGAGI. The V and J ends lost 9 bases and 4 bases, in that order; junction bases with no gene match: 3. The CDR3 extends over 13 amino acids. The CDR3 coding sequence is TGTGCCAGTAGGACAGGGGGTAATCAGCCCCAGCATTTT. It translates to CASRTGGNQPQHF.

J is TRBJ2-5 and V is TRBV9; 7 bases agree with TRBD1. The CDR3 length is 15 residues. CDR1 and CDR2 (germline): SGDLS, YYNGEE. After removal of 2 bases from V and 5 bases from J, the junction contained 9 bases not matched to a gene. The CDR3 loop reads CASSVTGDMGETQYF. Here the CDR3 DNA reads TGTGCCAGCAGCGTTACAGGGGACATGGGGGAGACCCAGTACTTC.

This rearrangement joins TRBV3-1 (or the pseudogene TRBV3-2) to TRBJ1-1; D may be TRBD1 (6 bases). Between the trimmed V and J ends, which lost 2 bases and 5 bases, there was a span of 15 bases. The CDR3 spans 15 residues. The germline CDR1 and CDR2 sequences are LGHDT and YNNKEL (reference sequence). The CDR3 here is CASSQSWGQGTEAFF. The CDR3 DNA follows: TGTGCCAGCAGCCAATCATGGGGGCAAGGTACTGAAGCTTTCTTT.

The chain links TRBV19 to TRBJ1-1; perhaps TRBD1 as D (5 bases). There are 14 residues in the CDR3. The germline CDR1 and CDR2 sequences are LNHDA and SQIVND (reference sequence). V was trimmed by 1 base and J by 4 bases, leaving 10 bases between them. CDR3: CASSIGGVTTEAFF. DNA for the CDR3: TGTGCCAGTAGTATAGGAGGGGTTACCACTGAAGCTTTCTTT.

To note about this clone: Compared with germline, one end of the junction differs, possibly owing to a read error. The genes are TRBV19 and TRBJ1-2, with 7 bases lining up with TRBD1. There are 14 residues in the CDR3. The germline V gene has CDR1 LNHDA and CDR2 SQIVND (reference sequence). The CDR3 DNA follows: TGTGCCAGTAGTACCGACAGGGCTAACTATGACTACACCTTC. This encodes CASSTDRANYDYTF. The full variable domain, in which reference TRBV19 and TRBJ1-2 provide the parts outside the CDR3, is DGGITQSPKYLFRKEGQNVTLSCEQNLNHDAMYWYRQDPGQGLRLIYYSQIVNDFQKGDIAEGYSVSREKKESFPLTVTSAQKNPTAFYLCASSTDRANYDYTFGSGTRLTVV.

This chain connects TRBV10-2 to TRBJ2-4; tentatively, D is TRBD1 (5 bases). V dropped 3 bases and J dropped 5 bases, with 14 bases sitting between them. Germline-derived CDR1 and CDR2 are WSHSY and SAAADI. The CDR3 is 15 amino acids. The CDR3 sequence is CASSEGGATENIQYF. The CDR3 DNA follows: TGCGCCAGCAGTGAAGGTGGGGCGACAGAAAACATTCAGTACTTC.

In DNA, the CDR3 is TGCGCCAGCAGAGGCCAGAATCAGCCCCAGCATTTT. It yields the protein CASRGQNQPQHF. The rearrangement joins TRBV10-2 to TRBJ1-5; no clear D gene. The CDR3 consists of 12 residues. V lost 6 bases and J lost 4, with 7 bases in between. CDR1 WSHSY and CDR2 SAAADI come from the germline V gene.

The V call is TRBV5-6, the J call TRBJ2-3; TRBD2 matches 7 bases. Germline trimming cut 1 base from V and 3 bases from J; bases unmatched to any gene: 14. CDR1 is SGHDT, CDR2 YYEEEE, per germline. The CDR3 has 18 amino acids. The CDR3 reads CASSLFRGRGGETDTQYF. The CDR3 nucleotides are TGTGCCAGCAGCTTGTTCCGGGGGAGGGGAGGTGAAACAGATACGCAGTATTTT.

The rearrangement links TRBV21-1 to TRBJ1-5; the table assigns TRBD1, which was not confirmed against the DNA. TRBV21-1 is a known pseudogene. The CDR3 contains 14 residues. CDR3 loop: CASSKDPDRGPQHF. CDR3 nucleotide sequence: TGTGCCAGCAGCAAAGATCCGGACAGGGGGCCCCAGCATTTT.

CDR3 in DNA: TGTGCCAGTTCCTCCCTGCGGGAGGTAATGGAGACCCAGTACTTC. Translated, it gives CASSSLREVMETQYF. This chain connects TRBV19 to TRBJ2-5, with 8 bases identical to TRBD2. Germline assignment: CDR1 LNHDA and CDR2 SQIVND (reference sequence). This CDR3 has 15 amino acids. The V and J ends lost 8 bases and 5 bases, in that order; junction bases with no gene match: 13.